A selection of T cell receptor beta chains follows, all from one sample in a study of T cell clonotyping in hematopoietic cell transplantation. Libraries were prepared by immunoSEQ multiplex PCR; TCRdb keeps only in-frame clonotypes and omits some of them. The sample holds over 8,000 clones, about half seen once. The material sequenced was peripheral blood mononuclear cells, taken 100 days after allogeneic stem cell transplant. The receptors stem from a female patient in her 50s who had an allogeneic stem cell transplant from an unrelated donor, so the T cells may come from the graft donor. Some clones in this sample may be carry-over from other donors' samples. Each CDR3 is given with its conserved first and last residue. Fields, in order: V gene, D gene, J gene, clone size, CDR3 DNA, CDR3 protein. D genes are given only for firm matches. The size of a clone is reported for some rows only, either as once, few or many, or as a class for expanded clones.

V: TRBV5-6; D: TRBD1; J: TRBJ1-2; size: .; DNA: TGTGCCAGCAGCTCCAACCGACAGGGCGTCTATGGCTACACCTTC; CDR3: CASSSNRQGVYGYTF
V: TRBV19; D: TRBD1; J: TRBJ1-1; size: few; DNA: TGTGCCAGTATGCAGGGGGATGAGGACACTGAAGCTTTCTTT; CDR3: CASMQGDEDTEAFF
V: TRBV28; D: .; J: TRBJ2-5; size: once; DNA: TGTGCCAGCAGTTTATTAGAGACCCAGTACTTC; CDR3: CASSLLETQYF
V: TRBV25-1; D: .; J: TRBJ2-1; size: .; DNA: TGTGCCAGCAGTGAAAATGAGCAGTTCTTC; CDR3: CASSENEQFF
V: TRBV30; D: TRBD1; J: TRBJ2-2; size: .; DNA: TGTGCCTGGAGAGGGGGCCCGAACACCGGGGAGCTGTTTTTT; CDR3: CAWRGGPNTGELFF
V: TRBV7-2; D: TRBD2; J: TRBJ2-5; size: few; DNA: TGTGCCAGCAGCTTGAACGGGAGGGAGGGGACCCAGTACTTC; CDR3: CASSLNGREGTQYF
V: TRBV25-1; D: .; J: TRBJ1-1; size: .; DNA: TGTGCCAGCAGTGAATTGGACAGGAACACTGAAGCTTTCTTT; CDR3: CASSELDRNTEAFF
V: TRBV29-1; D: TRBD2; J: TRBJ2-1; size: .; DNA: TGCAACGTTGCGGGACTAGCGGTAGAGGATGAGCAGTTCTTC; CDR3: CNVAGLAVEDEQFF
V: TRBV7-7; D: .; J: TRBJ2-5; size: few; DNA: TGTGCCTCAGGGGCTGGGAAACAAGAGACCCAGTACTTC; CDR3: CASGAGKQETQYF
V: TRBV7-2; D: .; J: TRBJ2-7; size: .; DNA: TGTGCCAGCAGCCACAGAGGCCCCTACGAGCAGTACTTC; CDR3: CASSHRGPYEQYF
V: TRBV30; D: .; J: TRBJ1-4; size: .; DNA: TGTGCCTGGAGGGCCGACCAGCCCCCTAATGAAAAACTGTTTTTT; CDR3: CAWRADQPPNEKLFF
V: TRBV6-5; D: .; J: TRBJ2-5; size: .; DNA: TGTGCCAGCAGTTACGTCCGGGGGCGCGGGGAGACCCAGTACTTC; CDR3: CASSYVRGRGETQYF
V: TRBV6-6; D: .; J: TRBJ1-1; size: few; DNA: TGTGCCACCAACAGCGGAGGGAACACTGAAGCTTTCTTT; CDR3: CATNSGGNTEAFF
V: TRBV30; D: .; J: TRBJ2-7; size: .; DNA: TGTGCCTTGGACAGAACCTCCTACGAGCAGTACTTC; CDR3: CALDRTSYEQYF
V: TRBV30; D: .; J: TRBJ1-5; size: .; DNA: TGTGCCTGGAGTGGGGGGCGGGTGGATCAGCCCCAGCATTTT; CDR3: CAWSGGRVDQPQHF
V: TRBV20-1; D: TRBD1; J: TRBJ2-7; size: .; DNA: TGCTCGGGACAGGGTCCCTACGAGCAGTACTTC; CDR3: CSGQGPYEQYF
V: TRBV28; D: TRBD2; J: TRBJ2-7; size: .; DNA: TGTGCCAGCAGCCCACAGGTAGCGGGAGGTTCGAAGCAGTACTTC; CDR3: CASSPQVAGGSKQYF
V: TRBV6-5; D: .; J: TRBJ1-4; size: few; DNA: TGTGCCAGCGGGATGGAATGGAGGGTTGAAAAACTGTTTTTT; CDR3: CASGMEWRVEKLFF
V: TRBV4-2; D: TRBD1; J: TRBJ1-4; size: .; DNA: TGTGCCAGCAGCCGACGACAGGGGGTAGGAGAAAAACTGTTTTTT; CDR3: CASSRRQGVGEKLFF
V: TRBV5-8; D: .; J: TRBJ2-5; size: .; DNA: TGTGCCACACGGGAGTTACAAGAGACCCAGTACTTC; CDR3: CATRELQETQYF
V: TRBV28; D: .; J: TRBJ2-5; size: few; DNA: TGTGCCAGCAGTTTAACGGGGAGAACCCAAGAGACCCAGTACTTC; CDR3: CASSLTGRTQETQYF
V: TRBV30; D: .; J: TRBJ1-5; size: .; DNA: TGTGCCTGGGGGCTCGCAGGGGATCAGCCCCAGCATTTT; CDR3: CAWGLAGDQPQHF
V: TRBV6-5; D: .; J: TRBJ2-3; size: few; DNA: TGTGCCAGCAGGGAGGGGGCGGCAGATACGCAGTATTTT; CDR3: CASREGAADTQYF
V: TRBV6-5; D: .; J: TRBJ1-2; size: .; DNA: TGTGCCAGCACCCAAGGGCGGGGGCTCGTCTATGGCTACACCTTC; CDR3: CASTQGRGLVYGYTF
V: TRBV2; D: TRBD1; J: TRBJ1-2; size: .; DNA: TGTGCCAGCAGTGAAGTCTTGAGACAGGGGAATGGCTACACCTTC; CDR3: CASSEVLRQGNGYTF
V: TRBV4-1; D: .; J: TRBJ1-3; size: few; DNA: TGCGCCAGCAGCCAATCTAGGGGCTCTGGAAACACCATATATTTT; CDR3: CASSQSRGSGNTIYF
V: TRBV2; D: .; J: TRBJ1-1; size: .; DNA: TGTGCCAGCAGCCGGGATCCGGGTACTGAAGCTTTCTTT; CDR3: CASSRDPGTEAFF
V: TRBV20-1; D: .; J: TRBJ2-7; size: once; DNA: TGCAGTGCCCAACTGGGGTTTGAGCAGTACTTC; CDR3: CSAQLGFEQYF
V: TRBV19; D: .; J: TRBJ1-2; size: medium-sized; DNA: TGTGCCAGCCTTTATGCCCCCGATGGCTACACCTTC; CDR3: CASLYAPDGYTF
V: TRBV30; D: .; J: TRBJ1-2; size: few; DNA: TGTGCCTGTCCTCAAGGGGTAGGGGGCTATGGCTACACCTTC; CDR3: CACPQGVGGYGYTF
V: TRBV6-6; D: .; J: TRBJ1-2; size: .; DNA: TGTGCCACAGGCCGGGCCCAAATCAACTGGAACTATGGCTACACCTTC; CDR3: CATGRAQINWNYGYTF
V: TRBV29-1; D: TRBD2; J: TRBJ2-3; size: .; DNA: TGCAGCGCCGAACGGGGGGGCACAGATACGCAGTATTTT; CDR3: CSAERGGTDTQYF
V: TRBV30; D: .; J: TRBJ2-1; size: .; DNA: TGTGCCTGGAGTGTACACGAGTTCTACAATGAGCAGTTCTTC; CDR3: CAWSVHEFYNEQFF
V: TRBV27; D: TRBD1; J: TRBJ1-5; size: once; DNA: TGTGCCAGCAGTTCCCTTCTTGGGACAGCGGAAAATCAGCCCCAGCATTTT; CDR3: CASSSLLGTAENQPQHF
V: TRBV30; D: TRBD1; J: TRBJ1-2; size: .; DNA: TGTGCCTGGAAAGCCGGGACAGGGCTCTATGGCTACACCTTC; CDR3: CAWKAGTGLYGYTF
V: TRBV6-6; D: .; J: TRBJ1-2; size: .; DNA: TGTGCCAGCACCGCAACGGGTGACTATGGCTACACCTTC; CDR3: CASTATGDYGYTF
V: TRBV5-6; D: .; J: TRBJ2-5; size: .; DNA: TGTGCCAGCAGCCTGGACGGCCGAGGGACCCAGTACTTC; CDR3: CASSLDGRGTQYF
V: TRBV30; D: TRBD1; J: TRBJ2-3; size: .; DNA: TGTGCCTGGCGACAGTACAGGGGGAGAGGGACAGATACGCAGTATTTT; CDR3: CAWRQYRGRGTDTQYF
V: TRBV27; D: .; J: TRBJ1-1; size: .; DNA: .; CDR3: CASSEFGQGTFF
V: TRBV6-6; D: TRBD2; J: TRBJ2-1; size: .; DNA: TGTGCCAGCAGTCGTCTAGCGGCCTACAATGAGCAGTTCTTC; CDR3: CASSRLAAYNEQFF
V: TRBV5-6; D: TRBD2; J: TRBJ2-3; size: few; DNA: TGTGCCAGCAGTCCCAGCGGGAGGGCCGCAGCGCAGTATTTT; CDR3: CASSPSGRAAAQYF
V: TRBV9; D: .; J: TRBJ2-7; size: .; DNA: TGTGCCAGCAGCGAAGGGGTGGCGTACGAGCAGTACTTC; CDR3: CASSEGVAYEQYF
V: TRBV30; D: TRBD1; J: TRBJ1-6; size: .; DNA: TGTGCCTGGAGTCTACAGATCGACAGGGGGCTTATTTCACCCCTCCACTTT; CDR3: CAWSLQIDRGLISPLHF
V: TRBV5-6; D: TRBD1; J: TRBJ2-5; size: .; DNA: TGTGCCAGCAGCTTGGTGGCCGGGACAGGGGTAGAGACCCAGTACTTC; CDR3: CASSLVAGTGVETQYF
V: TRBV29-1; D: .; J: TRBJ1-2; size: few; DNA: TGCAGCGTTGACGGGGCCGATGGCTACACCTTC; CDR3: CSVDGADGYTF
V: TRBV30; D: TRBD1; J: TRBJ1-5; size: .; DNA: TGTGCCTGGTCTTCGGGACAGGGGGCTCGTCAGCCCCAGCATTTT; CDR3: CAWSSGQGARQPQHF
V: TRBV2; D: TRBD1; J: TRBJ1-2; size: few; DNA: TGTGCCAGCAGGGGCGACAGGGGGAGTAACTATGGCTACACCTTC; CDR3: CASRGDRGSNYGYTF